This T cell receptor beta chain comes out of a study of shared clonotypes between healthy human individuals. Overall study findings and caveats: When naive CD4 clonotypes were compared across several donors, 4% to 6.5% were shared.

With respect to this clone: The antigen is unknown.

The CDR3 length is 13 residues. V lost 2 bases, J lost 7 bases, and 5 bases stayed unmatched. CDR1 GTSNPN and CDR2 SVGIG come from the germline V gene (reference sequence). Libraries were prepared by immunoSEQ multiplex PCR; TCRdb keeps only in-frame clonotypes and omits some of them. This sample has 2,500,000 or so clones, with roughly 93% found just once. This TCR derives from a man aged 18 to 29 in good health. Some clones in this sample may be carry-over from other donors' samples. The sequenced material came from naive CD4+ T cells from PBMCs. Subset defined: CD45RA+ positively selected. V and J are TRBV30 and TRBJ2-5; 9 nucleotides align to TRBD2. CDR3 nucleotide sequence: TGTGCCTGGAGTCTAGCGGGGTGGGGGACCCAGTACTTC. It codes for CAWSLAGWGTQYF.